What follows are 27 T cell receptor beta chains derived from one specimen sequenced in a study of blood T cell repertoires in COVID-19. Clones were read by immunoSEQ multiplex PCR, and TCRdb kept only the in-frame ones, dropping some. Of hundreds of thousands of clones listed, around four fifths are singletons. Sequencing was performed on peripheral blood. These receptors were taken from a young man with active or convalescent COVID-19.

This CDR3 is CAISNVGQGPSTDTQYF. For the CDR3, the DNA is TGTGCCATCAGTAACGTCGGACAGGGACCTAGCACAGATACGCAGTATTTT. The chain combines TRBV10-3 with TRBJ2-3, with TRBD1 matching over 8 bases. This CDR3 region has 17 residues. CDR1 ENHRY and CDR2 SYGVKD come from the germline V gene. After removal of 5 bases from V and 0 bases from J, the junction contained 10 bases not matched to a gene.

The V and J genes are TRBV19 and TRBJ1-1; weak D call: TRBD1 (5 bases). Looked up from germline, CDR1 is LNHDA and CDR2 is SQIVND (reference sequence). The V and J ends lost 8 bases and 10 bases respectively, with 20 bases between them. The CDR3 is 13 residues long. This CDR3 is CASAPVGGERAFF. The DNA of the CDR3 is TGTGCCAGTGCCCCCGTCGGGGGAGAAAGAGCTTTCTTT.

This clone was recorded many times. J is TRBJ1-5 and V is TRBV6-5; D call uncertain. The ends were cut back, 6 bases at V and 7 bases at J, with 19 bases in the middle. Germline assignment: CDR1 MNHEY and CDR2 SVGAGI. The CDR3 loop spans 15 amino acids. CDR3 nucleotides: TGTGCCAGCAGCCCCGGGCCACGGGAATGGCAGCCCCAGCATTTT. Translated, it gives CASSPGPREWQPQHF.

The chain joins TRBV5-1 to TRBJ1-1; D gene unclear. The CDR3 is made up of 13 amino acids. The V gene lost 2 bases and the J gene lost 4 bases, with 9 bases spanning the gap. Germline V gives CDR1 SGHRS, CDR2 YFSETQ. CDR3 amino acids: CASSFGDGTEAFF. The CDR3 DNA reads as TGCGCCAGCAGCTTCGGGGATGGCACTGAAGCTTTCTTT.

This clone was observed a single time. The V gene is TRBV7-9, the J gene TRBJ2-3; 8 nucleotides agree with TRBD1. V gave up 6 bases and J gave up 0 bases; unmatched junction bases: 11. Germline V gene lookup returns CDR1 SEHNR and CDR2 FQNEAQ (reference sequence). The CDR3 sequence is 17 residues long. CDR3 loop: CASSSGQGGASTDTQYF. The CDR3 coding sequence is TGTGCCAGCAGTTCCGGACAGGGAGGCGCTAGCACAGATACGCAGTATTTT.

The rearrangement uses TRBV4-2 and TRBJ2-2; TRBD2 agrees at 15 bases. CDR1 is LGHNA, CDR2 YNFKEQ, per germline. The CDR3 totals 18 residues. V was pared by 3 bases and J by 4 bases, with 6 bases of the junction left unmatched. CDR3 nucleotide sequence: TGTGCCAGCAGCCAGCGGACTAGCGGGGGGGCGGGCACCGGGGAGCTGTTTTTT. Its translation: CASSQRTSGGAGTGELFF.

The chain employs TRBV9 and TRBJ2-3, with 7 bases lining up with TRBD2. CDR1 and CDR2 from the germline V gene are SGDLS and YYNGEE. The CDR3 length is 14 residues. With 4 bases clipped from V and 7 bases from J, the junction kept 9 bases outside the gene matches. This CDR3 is CASSPSTSGNTQYF. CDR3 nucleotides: TGTGCCAGCAGCCCTTCGACGAGCGGGAATACGCAGTATTTT.

This chain's CDR3 is CSVGEQGRAFF. The CDR3 DNA sequence: TGCAGCGTGGGGGAACAGGGGCGAGCTTTCTTT. The J gene is TRBJ1-1, the V gene TRBV29-1, with TRBD1 identical over 7 bases. Germline assignment: CDR1 SQVTM and CDR2 ANQGSEA. V was clipped by 6 bases and J by 10 bases; unmatched bases: 8. This CDR3 contains 11 residues. Filled out from reference TRBV29-1 and TRBJ1-1, the complete variable domain reads SAVISQKPSRDICQRGTSLTIQCQVDSQVTMMFWYRQQPGQSLTLIATANQGSEATYESGFVIDKFPISRPNLTFSTLTVSNMSPEDSSIYLCSVGEQGRAFFGQGTRLTVV.

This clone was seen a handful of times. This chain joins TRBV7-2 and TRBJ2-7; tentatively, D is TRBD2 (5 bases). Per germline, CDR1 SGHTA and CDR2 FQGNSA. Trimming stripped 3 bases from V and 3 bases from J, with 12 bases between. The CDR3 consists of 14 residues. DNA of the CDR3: TGTGCCAGCAGCTTCCGGGATTACGGCTACGAGCAGTACTTC. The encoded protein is CASSFRDYGYEQYF.

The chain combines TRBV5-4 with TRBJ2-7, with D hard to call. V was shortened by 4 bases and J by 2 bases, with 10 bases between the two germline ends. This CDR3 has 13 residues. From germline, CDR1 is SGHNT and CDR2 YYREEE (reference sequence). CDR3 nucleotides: TGTGCCAGCAGCGCGACACCTACCTACGAGCAGTACTTC. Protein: CASSATPTYEQYF.

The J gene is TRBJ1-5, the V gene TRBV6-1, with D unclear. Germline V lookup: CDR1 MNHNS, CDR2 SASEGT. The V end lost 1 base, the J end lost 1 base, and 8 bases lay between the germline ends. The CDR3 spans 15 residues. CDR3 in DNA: TGTGCCAGCAGTGAAGAGGGAGGCAGCAATCAGCCCCAGCATTTT. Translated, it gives CASSEEGGSNQPQHF.

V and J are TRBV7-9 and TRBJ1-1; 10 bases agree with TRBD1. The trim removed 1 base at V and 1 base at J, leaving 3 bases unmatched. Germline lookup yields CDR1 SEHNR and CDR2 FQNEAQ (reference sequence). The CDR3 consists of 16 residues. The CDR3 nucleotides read TGTGCCAGCAGCTTAGGGGACAGGGGCTGGAACACTGAAGCTTTCTTT. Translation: CASSLGDRGWNTEAFF.

This CDR3 reads CASSDHRDPNSPLHF. CDR3 bases: TGTGCCAGCAGCGACCACAGGGACCCTAATTCACCCCTCCACTTT. The chain carries TRBV7-2 and TRBJ1-6, with D perhaps matching TRBD1 (6 bases). This CDR3 contains 15 residues. Germline assignment: CDR1 SGHTA and CDR2 FQGNSA. The germline V and J ends were trimmed by 5 bases and 6 bases, with 14 bases remaining between them.

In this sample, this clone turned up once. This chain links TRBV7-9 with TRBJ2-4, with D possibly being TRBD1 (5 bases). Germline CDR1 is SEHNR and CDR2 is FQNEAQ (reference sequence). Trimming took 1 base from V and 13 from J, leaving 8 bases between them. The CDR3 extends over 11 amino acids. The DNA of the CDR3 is TGTGCCAGCAGCTTAGGGGGCCAACAGTACTTC. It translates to CASSLGGQQYF. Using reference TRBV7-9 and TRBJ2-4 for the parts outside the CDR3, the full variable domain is DTGVSQNPRHKITKRGQNVTFRCDPISEHNRLYWYRQTLGQGPEFLTYFQNEAQLEKSRLLSDRFSAERPKGSFSTLEIQRTEQGDSAMYLCASSLGGQQYFGAGTRLSVL.

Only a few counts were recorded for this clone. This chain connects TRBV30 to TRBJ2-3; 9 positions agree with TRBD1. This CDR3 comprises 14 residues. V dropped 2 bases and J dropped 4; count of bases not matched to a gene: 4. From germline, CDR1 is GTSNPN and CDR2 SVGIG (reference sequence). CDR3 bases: TGTGCCTGGAGTTCCGGGACAGGGTCAGATACGCAGTATTTT. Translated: CAWSSGTGSDTQYF.

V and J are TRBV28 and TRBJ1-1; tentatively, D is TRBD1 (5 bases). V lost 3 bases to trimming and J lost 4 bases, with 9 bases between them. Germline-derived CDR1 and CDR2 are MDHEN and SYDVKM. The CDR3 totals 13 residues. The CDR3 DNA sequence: TGTGCCAGCAGTTTGCTGGGGCTCACTGAAGCTTTCTTT. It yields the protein CASSLLGLTEAFF.

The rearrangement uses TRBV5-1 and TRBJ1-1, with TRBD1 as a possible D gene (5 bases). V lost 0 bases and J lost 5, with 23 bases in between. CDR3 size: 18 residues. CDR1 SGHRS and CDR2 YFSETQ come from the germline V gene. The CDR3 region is CASSLASGGGRGGTEAFF. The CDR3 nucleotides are TGCGCCAGCAGCTTGGCCAGCGGGGGAGGTCGTGGTGGGACTGAAGCTTTCTTT.

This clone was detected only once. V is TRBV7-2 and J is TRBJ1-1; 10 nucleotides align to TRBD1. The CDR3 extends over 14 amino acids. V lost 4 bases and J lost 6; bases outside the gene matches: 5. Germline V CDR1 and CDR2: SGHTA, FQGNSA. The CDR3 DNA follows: TGTGCCAGCAGCTCGACAGGGGGCGAGTCTGAAGCTTTCTTT. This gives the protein CASSSTGGESEAFF. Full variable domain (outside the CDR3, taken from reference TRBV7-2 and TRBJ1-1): GAGVSQSPSNKVTEKGKDVELRCDPISGHTALYWYRQSLGQGLEFLIYFQGNSAPDKSGLPSDRFSAERTGGSVSTLTIQRTQQEDSAVYLCASSSTGGESEAFFGQGTRLTVV.

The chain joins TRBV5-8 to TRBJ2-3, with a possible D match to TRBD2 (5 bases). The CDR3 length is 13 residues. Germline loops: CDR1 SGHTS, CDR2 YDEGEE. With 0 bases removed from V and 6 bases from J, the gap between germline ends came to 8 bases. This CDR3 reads CASSLGGADTQYF. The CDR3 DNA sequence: TGTGCCAGCAGCTTGGGGGGAGCGGATACGCAGTATTTT.

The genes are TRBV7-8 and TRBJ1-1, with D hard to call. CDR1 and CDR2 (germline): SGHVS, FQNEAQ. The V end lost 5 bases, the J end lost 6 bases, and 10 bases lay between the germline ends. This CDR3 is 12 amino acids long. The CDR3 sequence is CASSPSRAEAFF. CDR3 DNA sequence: TGTGCCAGCAGCCCCTCCCGGGCTGAAGCTTTCTTT.

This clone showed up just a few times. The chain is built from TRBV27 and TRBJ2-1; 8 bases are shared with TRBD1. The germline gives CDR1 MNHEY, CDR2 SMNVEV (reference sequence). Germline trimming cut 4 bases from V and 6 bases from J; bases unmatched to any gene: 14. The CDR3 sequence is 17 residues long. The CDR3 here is CASSWFKRRDRGNEQFF. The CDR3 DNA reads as TGTGCCAGCAGTTGGTTTAAGCGACGAGACAGGGGCAATGAGCAGTTCTTC.

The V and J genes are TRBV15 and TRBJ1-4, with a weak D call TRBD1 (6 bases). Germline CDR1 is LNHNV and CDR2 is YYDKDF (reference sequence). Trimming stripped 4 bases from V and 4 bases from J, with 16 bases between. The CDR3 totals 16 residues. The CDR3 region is CATSTRPRGFNEKLFF. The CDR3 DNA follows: TGTGCCACCAGCACCCGCCCGAGGGGGTTTAATGAAAAACTGTTTTTT.

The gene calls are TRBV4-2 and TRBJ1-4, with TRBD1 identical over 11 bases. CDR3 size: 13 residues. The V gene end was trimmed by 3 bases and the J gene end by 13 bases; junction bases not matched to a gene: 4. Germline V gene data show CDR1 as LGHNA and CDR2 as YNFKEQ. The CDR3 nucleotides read TGTGCCAGCAGCCAGGGGGACAGGGGGAGACTGTTTTTT. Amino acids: CASSQGDRGRLFF.

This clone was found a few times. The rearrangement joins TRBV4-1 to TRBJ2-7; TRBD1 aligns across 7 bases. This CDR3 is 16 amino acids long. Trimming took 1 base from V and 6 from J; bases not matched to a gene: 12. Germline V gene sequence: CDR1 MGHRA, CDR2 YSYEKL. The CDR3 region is CASSQVGTAAASEQYF. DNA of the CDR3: TGCGCCAGCAGCCAAGTAGGGACAGCGGCTGCCTCCGAGCAGTACTTC.

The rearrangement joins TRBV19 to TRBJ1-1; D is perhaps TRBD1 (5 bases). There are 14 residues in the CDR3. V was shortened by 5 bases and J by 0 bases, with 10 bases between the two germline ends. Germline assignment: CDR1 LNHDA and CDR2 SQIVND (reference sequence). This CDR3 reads CASSPDRLNTEAFF. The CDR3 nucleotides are TGTGCCAGTAGTCCAGACAGACTGAACACTGAAGCTTTCTTT.

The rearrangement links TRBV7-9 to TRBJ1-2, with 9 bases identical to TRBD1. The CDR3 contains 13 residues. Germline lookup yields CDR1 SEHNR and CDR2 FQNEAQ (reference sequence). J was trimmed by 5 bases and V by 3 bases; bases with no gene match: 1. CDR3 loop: CASSLTGGYGYTF. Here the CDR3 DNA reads TGTGCCAGCAGCTTGACAGGGGGATATGGCTACACCTTC.

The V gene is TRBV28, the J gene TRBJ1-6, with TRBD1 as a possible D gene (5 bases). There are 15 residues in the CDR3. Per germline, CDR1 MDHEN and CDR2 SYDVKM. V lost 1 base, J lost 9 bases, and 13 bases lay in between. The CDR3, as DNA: TGTGCCAGCAGTTTATACGGGGGGGTGAGTTCACCCCTCCACTTT. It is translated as CASSLYGGVSSPLHF.